Sequencing of this T cell receptor beta chain was carried out in a study of identical twins. This clonotype was counted a few times. This CDR3 is built from 15 residues. Losses at the gene ends were 0 bases for V and 10 bases for J; bases not matched to a gene: 10. CDR1 and CDR2 (germline): SGHRS, YFSETQ. Using its own MiXCR run on the 5' RACE reads, TCRdb lists one record per CDR3 protein. The sample yields hundreds of thousands of distinct CDR3 sequences, 12% seen once. These same records also appear under a second study, on yellow fever vaccine responses in identical twins.

J is TRBJ2-1 and V is TRBV5-1, with TRBD2 matching 7 bases. Sequencing was carried out using PBMCs. The source of this sequence is a young woman in good health. The CDR3 DNA is TGCGCCAGCAGCTTGGGGTCTAGCGGACAACTAGAGCAGTTCTTC. Residues: CASSLGSSGQLEQFF.